The clone carrying this T cell receptor (beta chain) was observed many times. The antigen is unknown. Germline CDR1 and CDR2: MNHEY and SVGEGT. V shed 5 bases, J shed 7 bases, and the junction held 17 bases outside the gene matches. The CDR3 length is 18 residues. This entry is derived from a study of T-cell reconstitution after alpha-beta-depleted transplantation in children. Whole-study findings and limits: Reported findings indicate that, about two months after transplant, alpha-beta T cells came from several hundred expanded clones, which were derived from non-depleted graft cells.

TCRbeta library construction was performed incorporating unique molecular identifiers. TCRdb reanalysed the PCR reads using MiXCR and keeps one entry per CDR3 protein. Of approximately 300,000 distinct CDR3 sequences detected, around 10% appear once; the ten largest clones hold about 20%. The sequenced sample was peripheral blood, obtained 180 days after TCRalphabeta/CD19-depleted stem cell transplant. The V and J genes are TRBV6-2 or TRBV6-3 and TRBJ1-5, with 10 nucleotides matching TRBD1. This receptor was obtained from a male patient aged 2 to 9 who had a stem cell transplant for chronic granulomatous disease, so the T cells may come from the graft donor. The CDR3 here is CASSQFQQRQGAWQPQHF. The CDR3 DNA is TGTGCCAGCAGTCAATTCCAGCAACGACAGGGGGCTTGGCAGCCCCAGCATTTT.